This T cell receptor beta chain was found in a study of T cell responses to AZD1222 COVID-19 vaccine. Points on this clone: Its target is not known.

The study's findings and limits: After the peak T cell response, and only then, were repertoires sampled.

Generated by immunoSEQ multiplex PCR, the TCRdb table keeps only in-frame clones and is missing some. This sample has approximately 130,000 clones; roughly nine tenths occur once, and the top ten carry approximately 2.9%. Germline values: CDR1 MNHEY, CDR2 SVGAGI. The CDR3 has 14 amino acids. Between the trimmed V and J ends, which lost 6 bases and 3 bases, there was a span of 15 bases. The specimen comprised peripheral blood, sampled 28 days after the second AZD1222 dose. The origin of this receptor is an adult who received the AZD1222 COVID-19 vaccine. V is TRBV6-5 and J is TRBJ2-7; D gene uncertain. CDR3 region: CASRDVRDFYEQYF. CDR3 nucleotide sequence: TGTGCCAGCAGGGACGTAAGGGATTTCTACGAGCAGTACTTC.